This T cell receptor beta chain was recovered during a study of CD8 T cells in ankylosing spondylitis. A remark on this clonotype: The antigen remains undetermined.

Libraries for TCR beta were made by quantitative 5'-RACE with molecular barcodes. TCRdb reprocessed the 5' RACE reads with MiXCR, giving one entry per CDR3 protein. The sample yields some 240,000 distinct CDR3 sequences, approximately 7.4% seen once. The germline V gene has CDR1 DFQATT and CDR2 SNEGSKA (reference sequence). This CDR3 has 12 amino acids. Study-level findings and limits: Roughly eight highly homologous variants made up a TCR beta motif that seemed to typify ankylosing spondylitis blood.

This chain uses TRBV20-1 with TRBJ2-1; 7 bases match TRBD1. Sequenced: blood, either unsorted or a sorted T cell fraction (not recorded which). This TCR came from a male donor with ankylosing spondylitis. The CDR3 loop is CKGAESYNEQFF. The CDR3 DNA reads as TGCAAGGGGGCCGAGTCCTACAATGAGCAGTTCTTC.